The TCR beta chain under discussion was sequenced for a study of blood T cells in healthy people across ages. Trimming removed 0 bases from V and 6 bases from J; junction bases left unmatched: 4. The CDR3 runs 15 residues. Looked up from germline, CDR1 is LGHNA and CDR2 is YSLEER. Overall study results and limits: Aged donors had fewer naive CD4+ cells and lower diversity than long-lived donors.

Sample-barcoded 5' priming and a J-beta primer mix drove a second PCR of about 6 to 11 cycles. A single record per CDR3 protein comes from TCRdb applying MiXCR to the 5' RACE reads. The data hold around 870,000 distinct CDR3 sequences, with about 28% observed a single time. As concerns this clonotype: Its antigen is currently unknown. This sequence may be a read error, since a much larger clone differs from it by one base.

Each donor had ten milliliters of peripheral blood drawn. Sequenced: blood. The source is a woman of 80 years or more in good health. This chain joins TRBV4-3 and TRBJ2-1; 8 nucleotides line up with TRBD2. CDR3 amino acids: CASSQDGTRCNEQFF. As DNA, the CDR3 is TGCGCCAGCAGCCAAGATGGGACTAGATGCAATGAGCAGTTCTTC.